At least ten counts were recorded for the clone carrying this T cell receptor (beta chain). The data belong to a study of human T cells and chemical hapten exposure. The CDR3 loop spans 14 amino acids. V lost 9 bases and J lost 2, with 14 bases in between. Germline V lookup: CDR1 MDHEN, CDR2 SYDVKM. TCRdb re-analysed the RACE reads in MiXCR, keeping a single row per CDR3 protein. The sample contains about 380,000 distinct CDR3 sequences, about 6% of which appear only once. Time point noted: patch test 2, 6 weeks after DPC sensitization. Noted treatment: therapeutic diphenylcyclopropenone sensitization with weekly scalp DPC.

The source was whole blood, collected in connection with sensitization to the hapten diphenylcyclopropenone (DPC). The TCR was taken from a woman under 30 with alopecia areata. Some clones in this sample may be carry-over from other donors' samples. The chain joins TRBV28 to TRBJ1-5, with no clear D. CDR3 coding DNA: TGTGCCAGTCTGATCCGGTTTGGCAATCAGCCCCAGCATTTT. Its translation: CASLIRFGNQPQHF. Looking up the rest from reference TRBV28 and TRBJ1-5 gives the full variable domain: DVKVTQSSRYLVKRTGEKVFLECVQDMDHENMFWYRQDPGLGLRLIYFSYDVKMKEKGDIPEGYSVSREKKERFSLILESASTNQTSMYLCASLIRFGNQPQHFGDGTRLSIL.